This T cell receptor (beta chain) is drawn from a study of breast tumors, draining lymph nodes, adjacent tissues. Findings and caveats of the study: Luminal-like breast cancer showed significantly greater tumor-nontumor repertoire similarity than basal-like breast cancer did.

A note on this clonotype: Its antigen is currently unknown. With a much larger clone just one base away, this may be a read error.

The lymph nodes were axillary draining lymph nodes from breast cancer patients. Looked up from germline, CDR1 is KGHSH and CDR2 is LQKENI. The CDR3 runs to 15 residues. TCRdb re-analysed the multiplex PCR reads in MiXCR, keeping a single row per CDR3 protein. The data contain approximately 120,000 distinct CDR3 sequences, 21% of them singletons. The V gene is TRBV18, the J gene TRBJ2-5; 7 nucleotides agree with TRBD2. This clonotype was sampled from a female donor with breast cancer. Some clones in this sample may be carry-over from other donors' samples. Sequencing used axillary lymph node tissue. CDR3 sequence reads: CASSPGGSGKEIQYF. CDR3 nucleotide sequence: TGTGCCAGCTCACCGGGCGGGAGCGGTAAGGAGATCCAGTACTTC.